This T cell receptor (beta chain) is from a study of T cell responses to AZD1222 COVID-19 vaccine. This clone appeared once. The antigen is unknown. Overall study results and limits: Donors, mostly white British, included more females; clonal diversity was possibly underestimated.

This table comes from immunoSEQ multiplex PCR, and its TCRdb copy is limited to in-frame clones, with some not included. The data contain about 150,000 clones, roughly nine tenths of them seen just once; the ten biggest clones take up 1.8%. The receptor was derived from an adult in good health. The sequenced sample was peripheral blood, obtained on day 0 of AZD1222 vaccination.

This chain's CDR3 is CATSDLPRPDRGSYNEQFF. In DNA form, the CDR3 reads TGTGCCACCAGTGATTTGCCGCGACCCGACAGGGGATCCTACAATGAGCAGTTCTTC. The chain uses TRBV24-1 and TRBJ2-1, with TRBD1 identical over 8 bases. The CDR3 consists of 19 residues. The V gene end was trimmed by 0 bases and the J gene end by 1 base; junction bases not matched to a gene: 10. Germline V gene data show CDR1 as KGHDR and CDR2 as SFDVKD.